Listed here are 27 T cell receptor beta chains from one sample, sequenced in a study of cytomegalovirus exposure and HLA in healthy donors. PCR involved 60 Vbeta and 13 Jbeta primers. Measured with immunoSEQ multiplex PCR; TCRdb has only the in-frame clones, and not every one. The sample lists 140,000 or so clones; around 65% were seen once. The sequencing sample was made of PBMCs. The receptors were sampled from a woman aged 55-70 years in good health and CMV-seronegative.

V gene TRBV5-1 combines with J gene TRBJ2-4; D not resolved. The CDR3 length is 15 residues. Germline CDR1 is SGHRS and CDR2 is YFSETQ. Trimming removed 4 bases from V and 4 bases from J, with 15 bases in between. The CDR3 DNA reads TGCGCCAGCAGCACCTCCGGGTCGGATAAAAACATTCAGTACTTC. It is translated as CASSTSGSDKNIQYF.

V is TRBV11-2 and J is TRBJ2-1, with D possibly being TRBD1 (6 bases). Trimming pared 7 bases from V and 6 bases from J, leaving 16 bases between. Per the germline V gene, CDR1 is SGHAT and CDR2 is FQNNGV. This CDR3 has 14 amino acids. CDR3 amino acids: CASTQDSLVNEQFF. The CDR3, as DNA: TGTGCCAGCACCCAGGACAGCTTGGTCAATGAGCAGTTCTTC.

Remarks on this clone: A read error may produce the germline difference seen at one junction end. The genes are TRBV7-7 and TRBJ2-7, with 10 positions matching TRBD2. This CDR3 is built from 13 residues. Germline V gene data show CDR1 as SSHAT and CDR2 as FNYEAQ (reference sequence). The DNA for the CDR3 is TGTGCTAGCAGCTTAGCGGGAGGTTACGAGCAGTACTTC. Its protein product is CASSLAGGYEQYF.

This chain links TRBV5-1 with TRBJ2-5, with 11 positions matching TRBD2. The closer fit of TRBJ2-7 to the DNA end suggests the J call may be wrong. Per germline, CDR1 SGHRS and CDR2 YFSETQ. This CDR3 region has 16 residues. The CDR3 nucleotides are TGCGCCAGCAGCTCGAGAACTAGCGGGAGCTCCTACGAGCAGTACTTC. Its protein product is CASSSRTSGSSYEQYF.

This chain uses TRBV11-1 with TRBJ2-5; the match to TRBD1 covers 10 bases. V gave up 4 bases and J gave up 5 bases; unmatched junction bases: 7. CDR1 is SGHAT and CDR2 is FQDESV in the germline V gene (reference sequence). CDR3 length: 15 residues. The CDR3 coding sequence is TGTGCCAGCAGCTCACCGGGACAGGGGCTGGAGACCCAGTACTTC. The encoded protein is CASSSPGQGLETQYF.

This clone was observed a few times. The chain employs TRBV7-2 and TRBJ2-3; 11 bases align to TRBD2. Trimming took 1 base from V and 7 from J; bases not matched to a gene: 10. Germline V lookup: CDR1 SGHTA, CDR2 FQGNSA. The CDR3 spans 17 residues. The CDR3 region has the DNA TGTGCCAGCAGCTTAGATCTTAGCGGGGGGGGAAGAAATACGCAGTATTTT. Its protein is CASSLDLSGGGRNTQYF.

The chain has TRBV29-1 and TRBJ2-3; 12 nucleotides match TRBD2. The ends lost 2 bases at V and 6 bases at J; junction bases unmatched: 3. The germline V gene has CDR1 SQVTM and CDR2 ANQGSEA. This CDR3 is 14 amino acids long. The CDR3 DNA follows: TGCAGCGTTGAATCTAGCGGGAGGGGGGATACGCAGTATTTT. It specifies CSVESSGRGDTQYF.

The V and J genes are TRBV7-3 and TRBJ2-2; 15 bases agree with TRBD2. With 5 bases clipped from V and 4 bases from J, the junction kept 5 bases outside the gene matches. Germline V gene lookup returns CDR1 SGHTA and CDR2 FQGTGA. The CDR3 has 17 residues. The CDR3 loop reads CASSRGLAGGVTGELFF. In nucleotides, the CDR3 is TGTGCCAGCAGCCGAGGACTAGCGGGAGGGGTCACCGGGGAGCTGTTTTTT.

V is TRBV5-8 and J is TRBJ2-2; a weak D match, TRBD2 (6 bases). This CDR3 contains 15 residues. V lost 6 bases to trimming and J lost 4 bases, with 16 bases between them. Germline V gene data show CDR1 as SGHTS and CDR2 as YDEGEE. In DNA, the CDR3 is TGTGCCAGCAACCCGGAGGGCAGGTCCACCGGGGAGCTGTTTTTT. Translated, it gives CASNPEGRSTGELFF.

The chain links TRBV6-6 to TRBJ1-5, with 8 bases aligning to TRBD1. Germline V gene sequence: CDR1 MNHNY, CDR2 SVGAGI (reference sequence). V shed 7 bases, J shed 7 bases, and the junction held 9 bases outside the gene matches. The CDR3 has 14 residues. CDR3 sequence reads: CASKIQGGQQPQHF. The DNA of the CDR3 is TGTGCCAGCAAAATACAGGGGGGGCAACAGCCCCAGCATTTT.

The DNA of the CDR3 is TGTGCCAGCAGTTCGACAGTCTATAATTCACCCCTCCACTTT. It translates to CASSSTVYNSPLHF. This chain uses TRBV28 with TRBJ1-6; TRBD1 might be the D (5 bases). The CDR3 covers 14 residues. Trimming shortened V by 4 bases and J by 3 bases, and 7 bases separated the two germline ends. The germline V gene has CDR1 MDHEN and CDR2 SYDVKM. The full variable domain, with the rest looked up from reference TRBV28 and TRBJ1-6, is DVKVTQSSRYLVKRTGEKVFLECVQDMDHENMFWYRQDPGLGLRLIYFSYDVKMKEKGDIPEGYSVSREKKERFSLILESASTNQTSMYLCASSSTVYNSPLHFGNGTRLTVT.

CDR3 loop: CASSRDSNYGYTF. CDR3 coding DNA: TGTGCCAGCAGCCGAGACAGTAACTATGGCTACACCTTC. This sequence joins TRBV6-5 and TRBJ1-2; perhaps TRBD1 as D (5 bases). V gave up 6 bases and J gave up 1 base, with 9 bases separating them. The CDR3 is made up of 13 amino acids. Germline CDR1 is MNHEY and CDR2 is SVGAGI.

The V call is TRBV7-2, the J call TRBJ2-3; 8 nucleotides align to TRBD2. The V segment lost 3 bases and the J segment 6 bases; nucleotides outside the gene matches: 8. The CDR3 extends over 15 amino acids. CDR1 SGHTA and CDR2 FQGNSA come from the germline V gene. The CDR3 DNA is TGTGCCAGCAGCTTCGACGGGGGGGCGGGGGATACGCAGTATTTT. Protein product: CASSFDGGAGDTQYF.

V is TRBV2 and J is TRBJ2-2, with 11 bases aligning to TRBD2. This CDR3 comprises 16 residues. Looked up from germline, CDR1 is SNHLY and CDR2 is FYNNEI. The V gene end was trimmed by 6 bases and the J gene end by 0 bases; junction bases not matched to a gene: 3. CDR3 bases: TGTGCCAGCAGGCTAGCGGGGGGACCGAACACCGGGGAGCTGTTTTTT. As protein: CASRLAGGPNTGELFF.

J is TRBJ2-7 and V is TRBV6-5; the match to TRBD1 covers 7 bases. V gave up 5 bases and J gave up 13 bases; unmatched junction bases: 14. Germline CDR1 MNHEY, CDR2 SVGAGI. This CDR3 region has 13 residues. The CDR3 region is CASSDGPGGTVYF. The CDR3 DNA reads TGTGCCAGCAGTGACGGACCAGGGGGAACGGTTTACTTC.

V usage is TRBV25-1 and J usage is TRBJ2-1; D ambiguous. The CDR3 runs 14 residues. Between the trimmed V and J ends, which lost 5 bases and 3 bases, there was a span of 11 bases. Germline V gene data show CDR1 as MGHDK and CDR2 as SYGVNS. The CDR3 reads CASSQPGLYNEQFF. The DNA of the CDR3 is TGTGCCAGCAGTCAGCCAGGTCTCTACAATGAGCAGTTCTTC. Complete variable domain (other parts from reference TRBV25-1 and TRBJ2-1): EADIYQTPRYLVIGTGKKITLECSQTMGHDKMYWYQQDPGMELHLIHYSYGVNSTEKGDLSSESTVSRIRTEHFPLTLESARPSHTSQYLCASSQPGLYNEQFFGPGTRLTVL.

The chain has TRBV7-2 and TRBJ2-2, with 10 bases that match TRBD2. CDR1 and CDR2 from the germline V gene are SGHTA and FQGNSA. With V trimmed by 1 base and J by 7 bases, 9 bases remained unmatched. This CDR3 is built from 17 residues. CDR3 coding DNA: TGTGCCAGCAGCTTAGAACTAGCGGGGCGACGGGGCGGGGAGCTGTTTTTT. Translation gives CASSLELAGRRGGELFF.

This chain uses TRBV7-2 with TRBJ2-5; a possible D gene is TRBD2 (6 bases). The CDR3 totals 13 residues. Between the trimmed V and J ends, which lost 7 bases and 5 bases, there was a span of 14 bases. CDR1 and CDR2 from the germline V gene are SGHTA and FQGNSA. The CDR3 here is CASKEGLRETQYF. DNA for the CDR3: TGTGCCAGCAAAGAAGGACTACGGGAGACCCAGTACTTC.

This clone was counted a few times. The V and J genes are TRBV28 and TRBJ1-2; no reliable D call. V was clipped by 1 base and J by 8 bases, with 8 bases between them. The germline V gene has CDR1 MDHEN and CDR2 SYDVKM. The CDR3 loop spans 12 amino acids. CDR3 amino acids: CASSLLRLGYTF. Written as DNA, the CDR3 is TGTGCCAGCAGTTTATTGCGATTAGGCTACACCTTC.

Here the CDR3 DNA reads TGTGCCACCAGCAGTGGGCAGGCCACCGGGGAGCTGTTTTTT. Amino acids: CATSSGQATGELFF. The genes are TRBV15 and TRBJ2-2; unclear D gene. Germline V gene sequence: CDR1 LNHNV, CDR2 YYDKDF (reference sequence). Trimming shortened V by 3 bases and J by 4 bases, and 9 bases separated the two germline ends. The CDR3 extends over 14 amino acids.

The chain uses TRBV4-3 and TRBJ2-1, with 13 bases lining up with TRBD2. The CDR3 is 16 residues long. The V and J ends lost 1 base and 10 bases, in that order; junction bases with no gene match: 7. The germline V gene encodes CDR1 LGHNA and CDR2 YSLEER. The CDR3 nucleotides are TGCGCCAGCAGCCAAGGTGGACTAGCGGGGGTGGGGGAGCAGTTCTTC. Its translation is CASSQGGLAGVGEQFF.

This clone was counted a single time. The chain has TRBV7-2 and TRBJ2-3; tentatively, D is TRBD2 (5 bases). The CDR3 length is 15 residues. V lost 6 bases and J 1 base, leaving 14 bases between the germline ends. The germline V gene encodes CDR1 SGHTA and CDR2 FQGNSA. CDR3 nucleotide sequence: TGTGCCAGCAGTATAAGGAGCGGCGGCACAGATACGCAGTATTTT. Translating it yields CASSIRSGGTDTQYF.

V usage is TRBV19 and J usage is TRBJ2-2, with D maybe TRBD1 (6 bases). V was clipped by 3 bases and J by 6 bases, with 14 bases between them. Germline V gives CDR1 LNHDA, CDR2 SQIVND (reference sequence). The CDR3 totals 15 residues. The CDR3 DNA reads TGTGCCAGTAGTATTGAACAGGGAAGCGCCGGGGAGCTGTTTTTT. This translates into CASSIEQGSAGELFF. Variable domain in full (rest from reference TRBV19 and TRBJ2-2): DGGITQSPKYLFRKEGQNVTLSCEQNLNHDAMYWYRQDPGQGLRLIYYSQIVNDFQKGDIAEGYSVSREKKESFPLTVTSAQKNPTAFYLCASSIEQGSAGELFFGEGSRLTVL.

A few counts support this clone. This chain joins TRBV5-1 and TRBJ1-5; the match to TRBD1 covers 9 bases. Trimming at V came to 0 bases and at J to 3 bases, leaving 1 base not matched to a gene. Germline CDR1 SGHRS, CDR2 YFSETQ. The CDR3 loop spans 15 amino acids. The CDR3 spells CASSLGDRVNQPQHF. In DNA, the CDR3 is TGCGCCAGCAGCTTGGGGGACAGGGTCAATCAGCCCCAGCATTTT.

The chain couples TRBV2 to TRBJ1-2; no reliable D call. CDR1 and CDR2 from the germline V gene are SNHLY and FYNNEI. This CDR3 contains 13 residues. The germline V and J ends were trimmed by 4 bases and 1 base, with 7 bases remaining between them. The CDR3 reads CASSGGINYGYTF. As DNA, the CDR3 is TGTGCCAGCAGTGGAGGGATTAACTATGGCTACACCTTC.

The rearrangement links TRBV2 to TRBJ1-2; D gene ambiguous. The CDR3 consists of 13 residues. Trimming left V 2 bases short and J 3 bases short, with 7 bases between. CDR1 is SNHLY, CDR2 FYNNEI, per germline. The CDR3 DNA follows: TGTGCCAGCAGTGAAATGCCAGACTATGGCTACACCTTC. This gives the protein CASSEMPDYGYTF.

This clone was observed a handful of times. The rearrangement uses TRBV6-5 and TRBJ1-2, with D perhaps matching TRBD1 (5 bases). V shed 6 bases and J shed 6 bases, with 11 bases lying between them. This CDR3 has 12 amino acids. In germline, CDR1 is MNHEY, CDR2 SVGAGI. Here the CDR3 reads CASSQGRDGYTF. DNA for the CDR3: TGTGCCAGCAGCCAAGGCAGGGATGGCTACACCTTC.